Following are 8 T cell receptor beta chains from one sample sequenced in a study of blood T cell repertoires in COVID-19. TCRdb's table, derived via immunoSEQ multiplex PCR, lists solely in-frame clones and lacks some. This sample has some 130,000 clones, with roughly 88% found just once. Material: peripheral blood. These receptors came from a man between 65 and 85 years old with active COVID-19.

V usage is TRBV5-1 and J usage is TRBJ2-1; 11 bases agree with TRBD2. CDR3 length: 16 residues. Germline loops: CDR1 SGHRS, CDR2 YFSETQ. Unmatched junction bases numbered 6, after V lost 4 bases and J lost 3 bases. CDR3 DNA: TGCGCCAGCAGCCAACTAGCGGGAGCTCTCTACAATGAGCAGTTCTTC. Encoded protein: CASSQLAGALYNEQFF. Full variable domain (outside the CDR3, taken from reference TRBV5-1 and TRBJ2-1): KAGVTQTPRYLIKTRGQQVTLSCSPISGHRSVSWYQQTPGQGLQFLFEYFSETQRNKGNFPGRFSGRQFSNSRSEMNVSTLELGDSALYLCASSQLAGALYNEQFFGPGTRLTVL.

This sequence joins TRBV10-3 and TRBJ2-1; TRBD2 matches at 7 bases. Germline V gives CDR1 ENHRY, CDR2 SYGVKD. V gave up 4 bases and J gave up 6 bases; unmatched junction bases: 9. The CDR3 is 15 amino acids. The CDR3 loop reads CAISGPGGLGNEQFF. The CDR3 nucleotides read TGTGCCATCAGTGGCCCGGGAGGCTTGGGCAATGAGCAGTTCTTC.

CDR3 coding DNA: TGCGCCAGCAGTCCCGACAGGGTAGAGACCCAGTACTTC. It yields the protein CASSPDRVETQYF. This chain uses TRBV5-1 with TRBJ2-5, with 7 bases fitting TRBD1. Germline CDR1 and CDR2: SGHRS and YFSETQ. The CDR3 contains 13 residues. V lost 5 bases, J lost 4 bases, and 5 bases stayed unmatched.

This clone was detected only once. The V call is TRBV3-1 (or the pseudogene TRBV3-2), the J call TRBJ2-1; TRBD2 agrees at 12 bases. The V gene end was trimmed by 1 base and the J gene end by 4 bases; junction bases not matched to a gene: 2. From germline, CDR1 is LGHDT and CDR2 YNNKEL (reference sequence). This CDR3 region has 16 residues. This CDR3 is CASSQGLAGGYNEQFF. In nucleotides, the CDR3 is TGTGCCAGCAGCCAAGGCCTAGCGGGAGGGTACAATGAGCAGTTCTTC.

The chain has TRBV28 and TRBJ2-7; TRBD1 matches at 8 bases. Germline V gene data show CDR1 as MDHEN and CDR2 as SYDVKM. The V gene end was trimmed by 4 bases and the J gene end by 3 bases; junction bases not matched to a gene: 2. This CDR3 is built from 13 residues. The CDR3 loop is CASSSDRVYEQYF. The CDR3 DNA is TGTGCCAGCAGTTCGGACAGGGTCTACGAGCAGTACTTC.

V is TRBV7-9 and J is TRBJ1-2, with D tentatively TRBD1 (5 bases). CDR1 SEHNR and CDR2 FQNEAQ come from the germline V gene (reference sequence). The CDR3 is made up of 14 amino acids. Trimming pared 6 bases from V and 4 bases from J, leaving 15 bases between. The CDR3 region is CASRVGRGSYGYTF. The CDR3 DNA is TGTGCCAGCAGAGTGGGGAGGGGCAGCTATGGCTACACCTTC.

This clone was detected only once. The rearrangement links TRBV18 to TRBJ1-3, with a possible D match to TRBD1 (5 bases). V was trimmed by 4 bases and J by 0 bases, leaving 7 bases between them. The CDR3 runs to 14 residues. The V gene's germline CDR1 is KGHSH and CDR2 LQKENI. This chain's CDR3 is CASSLGVSGNTIYF. In nucleotides, the CDR3 is TGTGCCAGCTCACTAGGGGTCTCTGGAAACACCATATATTTT.

For the CDR3, the DNA is TGTGCCAGCAGCGTAGGAGGGACAGGGGGAGGATCACCCCTCCACTTT. Translating gives CASSVGGTGGGSPLHF. The J gene is TRBJ1-6, the V gene TRBV9, with TRBD1 matching over 11 bases. This CDR3 contains 16 residues. Trimming removed 0 bases from V and 10 bases from J; junction bases left unmatched: 6. Germline CDR1 and CDR2: SGDLS and YYNGEE.